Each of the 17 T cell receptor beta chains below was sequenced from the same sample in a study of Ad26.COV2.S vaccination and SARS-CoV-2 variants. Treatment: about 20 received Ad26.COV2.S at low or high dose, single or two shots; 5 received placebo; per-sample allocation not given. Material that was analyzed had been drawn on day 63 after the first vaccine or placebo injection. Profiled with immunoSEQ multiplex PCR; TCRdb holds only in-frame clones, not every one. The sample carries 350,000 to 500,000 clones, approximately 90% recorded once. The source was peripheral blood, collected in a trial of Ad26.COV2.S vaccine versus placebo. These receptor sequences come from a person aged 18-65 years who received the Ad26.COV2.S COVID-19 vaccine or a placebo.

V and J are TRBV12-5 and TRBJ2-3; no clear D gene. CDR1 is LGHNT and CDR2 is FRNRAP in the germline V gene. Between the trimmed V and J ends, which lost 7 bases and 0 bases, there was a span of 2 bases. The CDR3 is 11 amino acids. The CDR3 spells CASASTDTQYF. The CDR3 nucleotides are TGTGCTAGTGCAAGCACAGATACGCAGTATTTT.

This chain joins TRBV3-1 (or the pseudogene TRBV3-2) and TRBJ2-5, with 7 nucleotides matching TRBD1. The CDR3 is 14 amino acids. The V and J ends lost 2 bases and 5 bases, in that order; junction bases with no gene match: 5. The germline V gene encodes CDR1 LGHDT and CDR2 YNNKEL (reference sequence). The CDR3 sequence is CASSQRGGEETQYF. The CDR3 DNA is TGTGCCAGCAGCCAAAGAGGGGGCGAGGAGACCCAGTACTTC.

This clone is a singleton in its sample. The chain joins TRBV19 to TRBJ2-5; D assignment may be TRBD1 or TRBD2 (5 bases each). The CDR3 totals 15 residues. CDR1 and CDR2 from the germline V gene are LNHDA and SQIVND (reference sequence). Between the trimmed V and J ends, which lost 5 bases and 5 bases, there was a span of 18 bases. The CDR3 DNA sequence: TGTGCCAGTAGTTTCCTGTGGGGGACGGGGGAGACCCAGTACTTC. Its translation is CASSFLWGTGETQYF.

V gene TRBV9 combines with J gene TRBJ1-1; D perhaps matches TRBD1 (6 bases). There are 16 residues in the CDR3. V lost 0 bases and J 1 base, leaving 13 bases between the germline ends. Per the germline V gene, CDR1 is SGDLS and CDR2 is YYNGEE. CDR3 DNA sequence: TGTGCCAGCAGCGTAGGCAGGGGAGGAAGGAACACTGAAGCTTTCTTT. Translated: CASSVGRGGRNTEAFF.

CDR3 in amino acids: CASSHRDRGQYEQYF. CDR3 DNA: TGTGCCAGCAGCCACCGGGACAGGGGGCAATACGAGCAGTACTTC. V usage is TRBV11-2 and J usage is TRBJ2-7, with 12 bases that match TRBD1. Trimming cost V 5 bases and J 4 bases; bases outside gene matches: 6. Per germline, CDR1 SGHAT and CDR2 FQNNGV. The CDR3 totals 15 residues.

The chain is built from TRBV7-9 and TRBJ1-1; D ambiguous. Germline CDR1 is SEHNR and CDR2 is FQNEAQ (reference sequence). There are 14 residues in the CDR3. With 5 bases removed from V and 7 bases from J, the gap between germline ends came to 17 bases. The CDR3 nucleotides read TGTGCCAGCAGCCCGACCCCGTCGGTTCTTGAAGCTTTCTTT. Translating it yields CASSPTPSVLEAFF.

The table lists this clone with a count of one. CDR3 DNA: TGCGCCAGCAGCCTGTATGGCGGGTACAATCAGCCCCAGCATTTT. Translating it yields CASSLYGGYNQPQHF. V gene TRBV5-1 combines with J gene TRBJ1-5; D remains unclear. Germline CDR1 and CDR2: SGHRS and YFSETQ. Trimming took 4 bases from V and 3 from J, leaving 14 bases between them. This CDR3 region has 15 residues.

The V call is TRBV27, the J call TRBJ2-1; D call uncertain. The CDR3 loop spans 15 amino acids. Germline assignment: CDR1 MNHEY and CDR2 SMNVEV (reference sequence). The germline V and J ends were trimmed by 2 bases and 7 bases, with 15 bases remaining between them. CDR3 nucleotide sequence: TGTGCCAGCAGTTTAGTACCTTCAGCGCGGAATGAGCAGTTCTTC. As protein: CASSLVPSARNEQFF.

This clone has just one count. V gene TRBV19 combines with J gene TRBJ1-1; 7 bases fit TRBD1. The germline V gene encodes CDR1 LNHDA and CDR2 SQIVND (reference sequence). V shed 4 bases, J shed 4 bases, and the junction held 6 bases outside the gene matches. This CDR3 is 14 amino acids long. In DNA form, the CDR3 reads TGTGCCAGTAGTAAGAGGGGGCAGGGCACTGAAGCTTTCTTT. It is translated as CASSKRGQGTEAFF.

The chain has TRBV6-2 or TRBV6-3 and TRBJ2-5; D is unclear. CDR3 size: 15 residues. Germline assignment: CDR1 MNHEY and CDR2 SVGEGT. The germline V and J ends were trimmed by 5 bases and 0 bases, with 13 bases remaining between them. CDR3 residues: CASSAPGRNQETQYF. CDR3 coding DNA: TGTGCCAGCAGTGCGCCCGGACGGAACCAAGAGACCCAGTACTTC.

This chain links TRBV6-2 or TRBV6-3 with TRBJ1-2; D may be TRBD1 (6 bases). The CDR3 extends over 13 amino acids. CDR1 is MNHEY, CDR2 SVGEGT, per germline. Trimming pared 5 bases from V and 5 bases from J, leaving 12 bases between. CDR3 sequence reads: CASSRGTPYGYTF. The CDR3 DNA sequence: TGTGCCAGCAGTAGAGGGACACCGTATGGCTACACCTTC.

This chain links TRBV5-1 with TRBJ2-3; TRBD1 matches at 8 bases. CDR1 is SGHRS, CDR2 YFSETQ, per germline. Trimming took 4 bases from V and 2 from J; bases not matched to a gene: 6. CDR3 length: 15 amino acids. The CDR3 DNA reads TGCGCCAGCAGCCTAGACAGGGGTAACACAGATACGCAGTATTTT. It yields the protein CASSLDRGNTDTQYF.

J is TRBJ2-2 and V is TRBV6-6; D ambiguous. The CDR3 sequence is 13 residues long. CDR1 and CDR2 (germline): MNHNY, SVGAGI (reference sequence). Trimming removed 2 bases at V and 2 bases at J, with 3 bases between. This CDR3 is CASSYANTGELFF. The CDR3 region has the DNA TGTGCCAGCAGTTACGCCAACACCGGGGAGCTGTTTTTT.

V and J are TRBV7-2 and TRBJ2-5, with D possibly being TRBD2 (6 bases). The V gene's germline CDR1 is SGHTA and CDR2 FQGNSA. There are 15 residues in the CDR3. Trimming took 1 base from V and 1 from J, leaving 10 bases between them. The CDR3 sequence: CASSLDSSAQETQYF. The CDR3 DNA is TGTGCCAGCAGCTTAGATTCTAGCGCCCAAGAGACCCAGTACTTC.

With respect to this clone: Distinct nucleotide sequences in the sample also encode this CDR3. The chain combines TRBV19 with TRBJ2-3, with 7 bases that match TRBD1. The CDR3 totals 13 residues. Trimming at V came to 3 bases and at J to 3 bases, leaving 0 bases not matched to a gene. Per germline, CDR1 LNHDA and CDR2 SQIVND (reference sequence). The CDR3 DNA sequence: TGTGCCAGTAGTATCAGGGGGACAGATACGCAGTATTTT. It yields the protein CASSIRGTDTQYF.

This CDR3 reads CASSLRQGAYEQYF. As DNA, the CDR3 is TGTGCCAGTAGTCTCAGACAGGGAGCCTACGAGCAGTACTTC. This chain links TRBV19 with TRBJ2-7; the match to TRBD1 covers 7 bases. Trimming took 5 bases from V and 2 from J; bases not matched to a gene: 6. The CDR3 is 14 residues long. CDR1 and CDR2 (germline): LNHDA, SQIVND (reference sequence).

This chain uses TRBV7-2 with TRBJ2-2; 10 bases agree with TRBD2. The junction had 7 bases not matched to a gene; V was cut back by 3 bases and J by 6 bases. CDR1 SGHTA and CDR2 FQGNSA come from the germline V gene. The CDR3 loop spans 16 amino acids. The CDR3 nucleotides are TGTGCCAGCAGCTTCGGAACTAGCGGGGCACCCGGGGAGCTGTTTTTT. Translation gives CASSFGTSGAPGELFF.